Shown below are 8 T cell receptor beta chains from a single sample sequenced in a study of blood T cell repertoires in COVID-19. TCRdb's table, derived via immunoSEQ multiplex PCR, lists solely in-frame clones and lacks some. Counted here are approximately 170,000 clones, roughly 80% occurring once; the ten biggest clones make up approximately 12%. Input material: PBMCs or T cells enriched from blood (not recorded which). The receptors derive from a man in his fifties who had recovered from COVID-19.

V is TRBV15 and J is TRBJ2-3, with TRBD2 matching over 8 bases. The CDR3 runs 17 residues. The germline V gene encodes CDR1 LNHNV and CDR2 YYDKDF (reference sequence). V lost 6 bases, J lost 2 bases, and 13 bases stayed unmatched. CDR3: CATSPDGAGALTDTQYF. CDR3 nucleotides: TGTGCCACCAGTCCCGATGGAGCGGGGGCCCTCACAGATACGCAGTATTTT.

This chain uses TRBV7-9 with TRBJ1-1, with D possibly matching TRBD1 (5 bases). This CDR3 spans 14 amino acids. Per germline, CDR1 SEHNR and CDR2 FQNEAQ (reference sequence). Between the trimmed V and J ends, which lost 2 bases and 1 base, there was a span of 8 bases. CDR3: CASSLRQTNTEAFF. CDR3 DNA sequence: TGTGCCAGCAGCTTAAGACAGACGAACACTGAAGCTTTCTTT.

V and J are TRBV6-2 or TRBV6-3 and TRBJ2-1, with D perhaps TRBD1 (6 bases). V was clipped by 2 bases and J by 10 bases, with 18 bases between them. The CDR3 length is 15 residues. CDR1 is MNHEY, CDR2 SVGEGT, per germline. The CDR3 nucleotides are TGTGCCAGCAGTTACCGAGGGGGAGCCTCTTACGAGCAGTTCTTC. It encodes CASSYRGGASYEQFF.

The rearrangement uses TRBV18 and TRBJ1-5; possible D gene TRBD1, 5 bases. V lost 2 bases to trimming and J lost 4 bases, with 12 bases between them. CDR1 and CDR2 from the germline V gene are KGHSH and LQKENI. The CDR3 loop spans 15 amino acids. CDR3 loop: CASSPWGEGNQPQHF. The CDR3, as DNA: TGTGCCAGCTCACCATGGGGGGAGGGGAATCAGCCCCAGCATTTT.

This rearrangement joins TRBV10-3 to TRBJ1-3; no definite D call. CDR3 size: 17 residues. The germline gives CDR1 ENHRY, CDR2 SYGVKD. V gave up 3 bases and J gave up 3 bases, with 18 bases separating them. CDR3 sequence: CAISDPPTGGIGNTIYF. The CDR3 coding sequence is TGTGCCATCAGTGACCCACCTACGGGTGGAATTGGAAACACCATATATTTT.

This chain links TRBV28 with TRBJ2-3, with D perhaps matching TRBD1 (6 bases). In germline, CDR1 is MDHEN, CDR2 SYDVKM. The V gene lost 2 bases and the J gene lost 6 bases, with 15 bases spanning the gap. The CDR3 contains 15 residues. As DNA, the CDR3 is TGTGCCAGCAGTTTAGGCAGGGGTATGCGTGATACGCAGTATTTT. It is translated as CASSLGRGMRDTQYF.

The J gene is TRBJ2-4, the V gene TRBV6-2 or TRBV6-3, with D possibly matching TRBD1 (5 bases). From germline, CDR1 is MNHEY and CDR2 SVGEGT. V lost 2 bases and J 9 bases, leaving 8 bases between the germline ends. The CDR3 loop spans 12 amino acids. CDR3: CASSYRGSIQYF. DNA for the CDR3: TGTGCCAGCAGTTACAGGGGAAGCATTCAGTACTTC.

The chain has TRBV10-3 and TRBJ1-2; D gene ambiguous. V was shortened by 0 bases and J by 5 bases, with 7 bases between the two germline ends. Per the germline V gene, CDR1 is ENHRY and CDR2 is SYGVKD. This CDR3 spans 13 amino acids. The CDR3 nucleotides are TGTGCCATCAGTGAGTCGGCGGGTTATGGCTACACCTTC. It codes for CAISESAGYGYTF.